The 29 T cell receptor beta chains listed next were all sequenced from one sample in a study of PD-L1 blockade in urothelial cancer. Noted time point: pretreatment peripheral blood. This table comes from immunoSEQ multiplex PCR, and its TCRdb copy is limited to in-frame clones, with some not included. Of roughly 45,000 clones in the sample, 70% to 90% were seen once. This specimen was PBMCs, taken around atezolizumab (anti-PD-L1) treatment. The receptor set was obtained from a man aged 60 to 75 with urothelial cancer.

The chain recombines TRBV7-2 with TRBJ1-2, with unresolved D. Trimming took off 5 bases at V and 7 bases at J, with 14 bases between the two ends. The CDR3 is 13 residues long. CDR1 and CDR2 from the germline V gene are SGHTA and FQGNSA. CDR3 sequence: CASSIGPRGGYTF. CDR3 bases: TGTGCCAGCAGCATCGGGCCCCGGGGTGGCTACACCTTC.

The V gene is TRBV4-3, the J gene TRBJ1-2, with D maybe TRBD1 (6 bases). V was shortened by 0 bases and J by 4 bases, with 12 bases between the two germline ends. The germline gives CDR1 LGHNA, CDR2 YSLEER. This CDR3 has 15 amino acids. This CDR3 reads CASSQDMGAFYGYTF. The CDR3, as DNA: TGCGCCAGCAGCCAAGACATGGGGGCTTTCTATGGCTACACCTTC.

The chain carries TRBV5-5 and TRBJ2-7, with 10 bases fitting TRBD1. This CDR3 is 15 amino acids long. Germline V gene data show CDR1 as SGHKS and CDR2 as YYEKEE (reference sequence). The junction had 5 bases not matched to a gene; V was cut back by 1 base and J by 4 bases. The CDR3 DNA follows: TGTGCCAGCAGCTTGTACGGACAGGGGGTTTACGAGCAGTACTTC. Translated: CASSLYGQGVYEQYF.

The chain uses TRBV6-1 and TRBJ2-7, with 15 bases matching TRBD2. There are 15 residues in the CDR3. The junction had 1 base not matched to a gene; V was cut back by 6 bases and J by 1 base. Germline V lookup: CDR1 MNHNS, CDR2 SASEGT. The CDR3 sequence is CASRGTSGGSYEQYF. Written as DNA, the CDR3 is TGTGCCAGCAGGGGGACTAGCGGGGGGTCCTACGAGCAGTACTTC.

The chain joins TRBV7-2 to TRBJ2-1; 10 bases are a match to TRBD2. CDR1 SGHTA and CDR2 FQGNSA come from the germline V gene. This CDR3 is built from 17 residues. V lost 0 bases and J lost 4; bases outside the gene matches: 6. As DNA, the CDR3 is TGTGCCAGCAGCTTAGCCTTGGGACTAGCGAGTTACAATGAGCAGTTCTTC. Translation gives CASSLALGLASYNEQFF. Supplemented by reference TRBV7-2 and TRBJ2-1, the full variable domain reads GAGVSQSPSNKVTEKGKDVELRCDPISGHTALYWYRQSLGQGLEFLIYFQGNSAPDKSGLPSDRFSAERTGGSVSTLTIQRTQQEDSAVYLCASSLALGLASYNEQFFGPGTRLTVL.

CDR3 bases: TGCGCCAGCAGCCTGGGAAGCTCCGGGACAGGGAAGGGGACCCAGTACTTC. This translates into CASSLGSSGTGKGTQYF. The rearrangement uses TRBV5-1 and TRBJ2-5; 9 nucleotides line up with TRBD1. This CDR3 comprises 17 residues. J lost 7 bases, V lost 4 bases, and 17 bases had no gene match. From germline, CDR1 is SGHRS and CDR2 YFSETQ.

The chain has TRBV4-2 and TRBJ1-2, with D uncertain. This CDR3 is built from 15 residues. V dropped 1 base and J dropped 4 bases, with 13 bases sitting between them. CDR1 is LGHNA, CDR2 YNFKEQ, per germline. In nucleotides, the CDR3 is TGTGCCAGCAGCCAAGGCCACGGGGAGGCCTATGGCTACACCTTC. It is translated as CASSQGHGEAYGYTF.

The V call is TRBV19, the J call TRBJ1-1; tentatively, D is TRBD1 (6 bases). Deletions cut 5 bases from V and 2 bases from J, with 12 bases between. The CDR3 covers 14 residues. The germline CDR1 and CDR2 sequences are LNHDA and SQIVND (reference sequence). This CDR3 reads CASSSGALNTEAFF. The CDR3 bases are TGTGCCAGTAGTTCAGGGGCGTTAAACACTGAAGCTTTCTTT.

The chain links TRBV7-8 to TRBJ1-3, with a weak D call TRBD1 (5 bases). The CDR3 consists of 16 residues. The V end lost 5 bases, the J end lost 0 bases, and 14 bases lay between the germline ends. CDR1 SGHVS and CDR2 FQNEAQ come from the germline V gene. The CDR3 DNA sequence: TGTGCCAGCAGCATAGGGACTGCGAGCTCTGGAAACACCATATATTTT. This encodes CASSIGTASSGNTIYF.

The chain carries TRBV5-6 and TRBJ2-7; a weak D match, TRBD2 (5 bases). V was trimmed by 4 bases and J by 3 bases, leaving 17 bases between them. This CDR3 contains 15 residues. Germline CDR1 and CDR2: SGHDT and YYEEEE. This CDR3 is CASSPLDRDGYEQYF. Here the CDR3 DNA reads TGTGCCAGCAGCCCCCTGGATCGGGATGGCTACGAGCAGTACTTC.

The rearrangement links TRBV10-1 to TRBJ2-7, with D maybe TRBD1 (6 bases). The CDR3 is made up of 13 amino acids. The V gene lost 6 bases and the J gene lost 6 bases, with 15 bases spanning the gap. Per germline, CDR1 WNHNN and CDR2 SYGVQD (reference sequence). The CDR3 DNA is TGCGCCAGCAGCGCCCGACTGGACAGCGAGCAGTACTTC. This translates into CASSARLDSEQYF.

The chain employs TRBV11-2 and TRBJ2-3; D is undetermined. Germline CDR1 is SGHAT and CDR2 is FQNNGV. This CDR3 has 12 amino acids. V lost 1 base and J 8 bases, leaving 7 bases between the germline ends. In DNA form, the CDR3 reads TGTGCCAGCAGCTTAGCCAATCCTACGCAGTATTTT. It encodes CASSLANPTQYF.

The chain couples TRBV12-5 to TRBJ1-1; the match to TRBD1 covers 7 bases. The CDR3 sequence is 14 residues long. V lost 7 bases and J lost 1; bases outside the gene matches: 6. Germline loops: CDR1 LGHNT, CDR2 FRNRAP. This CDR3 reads CASVRGDRNTEAFF. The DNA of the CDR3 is TGTGCTAGTGTCCGAGGGGACAGGAACACTGAAGCTTTCTTT.

The CDR3 DNA reads as TGTGCCAGCCCCAAAGATGGGAGAAGGGAGGGACGCGAGCAGTACTTC. It translates to CASPKDGRREGREQYF. V is TRBV21-1 and J is TRBJ2-7; the table's D call, TRBD2, was not checked against the DNA. TRBV21-1 corresponds to a pseudogene. This CDR3 contains 16 residues.

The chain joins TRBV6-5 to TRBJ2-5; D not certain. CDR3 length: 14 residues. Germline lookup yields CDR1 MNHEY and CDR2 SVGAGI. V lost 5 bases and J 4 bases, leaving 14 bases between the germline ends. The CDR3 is CASSTHRQTETQYF. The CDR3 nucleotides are TGTGCCAGCAGTACCCATAGACAAACAGAGACCCAGTACTTC.

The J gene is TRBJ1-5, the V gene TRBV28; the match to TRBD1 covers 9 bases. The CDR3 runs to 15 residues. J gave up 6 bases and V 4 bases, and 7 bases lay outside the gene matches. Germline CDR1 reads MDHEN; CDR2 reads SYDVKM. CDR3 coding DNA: TGTGCCAGCAGTTCCCGGGACAGGGTCGGTCAGCCCCAGCATTTT. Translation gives CASSSRDRVGQPQHF.

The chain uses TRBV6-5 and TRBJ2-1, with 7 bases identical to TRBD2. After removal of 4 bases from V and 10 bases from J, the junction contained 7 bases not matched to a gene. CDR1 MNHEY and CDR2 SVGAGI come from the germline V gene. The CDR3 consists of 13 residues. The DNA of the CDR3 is TGTGCCAGCAGTTTAGGACGGGGGGTCGAGCAGTTCTTC. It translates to CASSLGRGVEQFF.

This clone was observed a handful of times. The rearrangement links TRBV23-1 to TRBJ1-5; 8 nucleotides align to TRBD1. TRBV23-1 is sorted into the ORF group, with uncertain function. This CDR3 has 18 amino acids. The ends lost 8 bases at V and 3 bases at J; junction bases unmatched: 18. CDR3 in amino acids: CASSIASTGTGLNQPQHF. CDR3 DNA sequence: TGCGCCAGCTCTATTGCATCAACCGGGACAGGTCTCAATCAGCCCCAGCATTTT.

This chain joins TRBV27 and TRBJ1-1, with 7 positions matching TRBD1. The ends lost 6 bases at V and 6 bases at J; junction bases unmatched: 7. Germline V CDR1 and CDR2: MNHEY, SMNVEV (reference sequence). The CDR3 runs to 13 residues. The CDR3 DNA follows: TGTGCCAGCAGACCCGAGGGGGCCGCTGAAGCTTTCTTT. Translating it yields CASRPEGAAEAFF.

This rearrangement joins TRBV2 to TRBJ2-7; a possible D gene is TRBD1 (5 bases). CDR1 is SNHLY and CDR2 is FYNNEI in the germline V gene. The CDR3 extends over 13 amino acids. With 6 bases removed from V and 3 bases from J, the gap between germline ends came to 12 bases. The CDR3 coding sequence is TGTGCCAGCAGGCTCCGACAGCACTACGAGCAGTACTTC. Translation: CASRLRQHYEQYF.

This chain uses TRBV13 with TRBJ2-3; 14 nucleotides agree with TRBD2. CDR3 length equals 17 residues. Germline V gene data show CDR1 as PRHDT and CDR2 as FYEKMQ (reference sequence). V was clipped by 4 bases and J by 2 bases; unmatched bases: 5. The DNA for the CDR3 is TGTGCCAGCAGCTCGGGACTAGCGGGAGCTATCACAGATACGCAGTATTTT. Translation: CASSSGLAGAITDTQYF.

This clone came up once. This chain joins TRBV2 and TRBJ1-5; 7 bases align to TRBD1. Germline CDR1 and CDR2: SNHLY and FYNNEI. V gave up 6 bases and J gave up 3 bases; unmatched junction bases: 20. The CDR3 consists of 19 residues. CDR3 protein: CASSHQGGQRGFFNQPQHF. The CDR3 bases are TGTGCCAGCAGCCATCAGGGGGGACAGAGGGGTTTTTTCAATCAGCCCCAGCATTTT.

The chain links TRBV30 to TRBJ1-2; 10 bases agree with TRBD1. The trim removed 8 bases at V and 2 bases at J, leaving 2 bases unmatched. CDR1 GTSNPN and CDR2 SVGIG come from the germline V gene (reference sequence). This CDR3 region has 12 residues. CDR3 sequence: CARDRGNYGYTF. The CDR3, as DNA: TGTGCCCGGGACAGGGGCAACTATGGCTACACCTTC.

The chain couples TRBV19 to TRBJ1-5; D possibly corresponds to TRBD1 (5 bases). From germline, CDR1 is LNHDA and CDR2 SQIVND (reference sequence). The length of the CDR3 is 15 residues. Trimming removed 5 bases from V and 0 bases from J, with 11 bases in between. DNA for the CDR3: TGTGCCAGTAGTGCGGCAGGGCATAGCAATCAGCCCCAGCATTTT. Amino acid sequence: CASSAAGHSNQPQHF.

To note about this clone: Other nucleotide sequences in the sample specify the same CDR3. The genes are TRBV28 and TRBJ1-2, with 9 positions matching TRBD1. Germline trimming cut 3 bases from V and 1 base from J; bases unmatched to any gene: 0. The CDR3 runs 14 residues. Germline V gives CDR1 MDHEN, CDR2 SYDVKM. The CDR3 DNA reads TGTGCCAGCAGTTTGGGACAGGGTAACTATGGCTACACCTTC. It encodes CASSLGQGNYGYTF.

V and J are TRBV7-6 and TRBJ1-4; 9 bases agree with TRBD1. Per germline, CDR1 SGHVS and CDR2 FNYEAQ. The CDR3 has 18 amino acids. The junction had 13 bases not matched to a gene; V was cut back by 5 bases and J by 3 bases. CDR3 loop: CASSPREGDRVANEKLFF. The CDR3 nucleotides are TGTGCCAGCAGCCCTCGAGAGGGGGACAGGGTTGCTAATGAAAAACTGTTTTTT. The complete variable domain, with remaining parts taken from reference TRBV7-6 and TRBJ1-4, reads GAGVSQSPRYKVTKRGQDVALRCDPISGHVSLYWYRQALGQGPEFLTYFNYEAQQDKSGLPNDRFSAERPEGSISTLTIQRTEQRDSAMYRCASSPREGDRVANEKLFFGSGTQLSVL.

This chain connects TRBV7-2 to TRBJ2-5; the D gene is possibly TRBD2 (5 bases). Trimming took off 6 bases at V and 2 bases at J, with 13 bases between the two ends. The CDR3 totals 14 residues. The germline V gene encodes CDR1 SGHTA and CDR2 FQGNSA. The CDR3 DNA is TGTGCCAGCAGAAAGGACTCGTTGCAAGAGACCCAGTACTTC. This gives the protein CASRKDSLQETQYF. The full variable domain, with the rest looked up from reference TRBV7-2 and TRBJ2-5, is GAGVSQSPSNKVTEKGKDVELRCDPISGHTALYWYRQSLGQGLEFLIYFQGNSAPDKSGLPSDRFSAERTGGSVSTLTIQRTQQEDSAVYLCASRKDSLQETQYFGPGTRLLVL.

CDR3 sequence (DNA): TGTGCCAGCAGTTTGCGGGGGGAGAGCACTGAAGCTTTCTTT. Its protein product is CASSLRGESTEAFF. The chain joins TRBV27 to TRBJ1-1, with D perhaps matching TRBD1 (5 bases). Trimming cost V 3 bases and J 4 bases, with 12 bases left between them. This CDR3 contains 14 residues. CDR1 MNHEY and CDR2 SMNVEV come from the germline V gene (reference sequence).

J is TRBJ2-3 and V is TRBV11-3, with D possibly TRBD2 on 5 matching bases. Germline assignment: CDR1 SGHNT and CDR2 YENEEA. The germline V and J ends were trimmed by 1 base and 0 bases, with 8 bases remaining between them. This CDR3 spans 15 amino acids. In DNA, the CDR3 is TGTGCCAGCAGCTTAGGCTGGACTAGCACAGATACGCAGTATTTT. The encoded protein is CASSLGWTSTDTQYF.